This T cell receptor (beta chain) was identified during a study of blood T cells in healthy people across ages. Alongside a J-beta primer mix, a sample-barcoded 5' primer served in a second PCR lasting about 7 to 11 cycles. Via MiXCR, TCRdb re-called the 5' RACE reads, giving one row per CDR3 protein. This sample has 730,000 or so distinct CDR3 sequences, with 40% to 50% found just once. Study results and limitations: PBMCs went unsorted, and a conclusive naive versus antigen-experienced comparison was therefore prevented.

In terms of origin and age, donors were healthy Caucasian individuals from Russia aged roughly 6 to 95. No fewer than 5 micrograms of total RNA were isolated from every sample. Ten or more counts support this clonotype. The antigen is unknown. The germline V and J ends were trimmed by 5 bases and 7 bases, with 12 bases remaining between them. This CDR3 comprises 13 residues. Sequences were obtained from blood. The clonotype originates from a man older than 75 in good health. The chain employs TRBV12-3 or TRBV12-4 and TRBJ1-5; possibly TRBD1 for D (6 bases). The chain's CDR3 is CASSPDRNQPQHF. Written as DNA, the CDR3 is TGTGCCAGCAGTCCGGACAGAAACCAGCCCCAGCATTTT.